Listed below are T cell receptor beta chains from one sample, sequenced in a study of PD-L1 blockade in urothelial cancer. Libraries were prepared by immunoSEQ multiplex PCR; TCRdb keeps only in-frame clonotypes and omits some of them. The profile shows about 86,000 clones, about 84% of them singletons. Sequencing was performed on PBMCs, taken around atezolizumab (anti-PD-L1) treatment. These receptor sequences come from a man aged 60-69 years with urothelial cancer. CDR3s include the opening cysteine and the closing phenylalanine or tryptophan. The D gene is left open where the match is weak. Expanded clones get a size class; other rows say once, few or many, or leave the size out.

j_gene: TRBJ1-2; d_gene: TRBD1; v_gene: TRBV14; abundance: -; CDR3aa: CASSNAGQGRNYTF; CDR3nt: TGTGCCAGCAGCAACGCGGGACAGGGGAGAAACTACACCTTC
j_gene: TRBJ1-2; d_gene: -; v_gene: TRBV25-1; abundance: few; CDR3aa: CASKGANYGYTF; CDR3nt: TGTGCCAGCAAAGGAGCTAACTATGGCTACACCTTC
j_gene: TRBJ2-7; d_gene: TRBD2; v_gene: TRBV9; abundance: -; CDR3aa: CASSTRAGGFYEQYF; CDR3nt: TGTGCCAGCAGCACCCGAGCGGGAGGTTTCTACGAGCAGTACTTC
j_gene: TRBJ1-2; d_gene: -; v_gene: TRBV19; abundance: few; CDR3aa: CASSTGYGYGYTF; CDR3nt: TGTGCCAGTAGTACAGGGTACGGCTATGGCTACACCTTC
j_gene: TRBJ2-3; d_gene: -; v_gene: TRBV11-3; abundance: few; CDR3aa: CASSLVSSTDTQYF; CDR3nt: TGTGCCAGCAGCTTAGTCTCTAGCACAGATACGCAGTATTTT
j_gene: TRBJ1-2; d_gene: TRBD1; v_gene: TRBV28; abundance: -; CDR3aa: CASSPVDRGYTF; CDR3nt: TGTGCCAGCAGTCCCGTGGACAGGGGCTACACCTTC
j_gene: TRBJ1-3; d_gene: TRBD1; v_gene: TRBV19; abundance: -; CDR3aa: CATHPSGTEYGNTIYF; CDR3nt: TGTGCCACCCACCCCTCCGGGACAGAATATGGAAACACCATATATTTT
j_gene: TRBJ1-2; d_gene: TRBD1; v_gene: TRBV6-5; abundance: -; CDR3aa: CASSYSDRVASGYTF; CDR3nt: TGTGCCAGCAGTTACTCGGACAGGGTCGCTAGTGGCTACACCTTC
j_gene: TRBJ2-3; d_gene: -; v_gene: TRBV19; abundance: -; CDR3aa: CASSGIAGTDTQYF; CDR3nt: TGTGCCAGCTCCGGGATTGCGGGCACAGATACGCAGTATTTT
j_gene: TRBJ1-6; d_gene: -; v_gene: TRBV9; abundance: -; CDR3aa: CASSSRSSYNSPLHF; CDR3nt: TGTGCCAGCAGTTCCCGGAGCTCCTATAATTCACCCCTCCACTTT
j_gene: TRBJ2-1; d_gene: TRBD2; v_gene: TRBV4-3; abundance: -; CDR3aa: CASSQDGTSLIDEQFF; CDR3nt: TGCGCCAGCAGCCAAGACGGGACTAGCCTCATTGATGAGCAGTTCTTC
j_gene: TRBJ1-2; d_gene: -; v_gene: TRBV14; abundance: -; CDR3aa: CASSPGTYGYTF; CDR3nt: TGTGCCAGCAGCCCCGGGACTTATGGCTACACCTTC
j_gene: TRBJ1-4; d_gene: -; v_gene: TRBV6-5; abundance: -; CDR3aa: CASSLISTNEKLFF; CDR3nt: TGTGCCAGCAGTCTAATCTCAACTAATGAAAAACTGTTTTTT
j_gene: TRBJ2-1; d_gene: TRBD2; v_gene: TRBV5-4; abundance: -; CDR3aa: CASSLAVTWGGYNEQFF; CDR3nt: TGTGCCAGCAGCTTGGCAGTCACTTGGGGGGGCTACAATGAGCAGTTCTTC
j_gene: TRBJ2-2; d_gene: -; v_gene: TRBV9; abundance: -; CDR3aa: CASSVDNFGELFF; CDR3nt: TGTGCCAGCAGCGTAGATAATTTCGGGGAGCTGTTTTTT
j_gene: TRBJ2-7; d_gene: TRBD1; v_gene: TRBV18; abundance: -; CDR3aa: CASSPGQGESF; CDR3nt: TGTGCCAGCTCACCGGGACAGGGCGAATCCTTC
j_gene: TRBJ1-2; d_gene: TRBD1; v_gene: TRBV6-1; abundance: -; CDR3aa: CASSRGQNYGYTF; CDR3nt: TGTGCCAGCAGCAGGGGGCAAAACTATGGCTACACCTTC
j_gene: TRBJ1-5; d_gene: -; v_gene: TRBV2; abundance: -; CDR3aa: CASDIRGMGQPQHF; CDR3nt: TGTGCCAGCGATATTAGGGGAATGGGTCAGCCCCAGCATTTT
j_gene: TRBJ2-5; d_gene: TRBD2; v_gene: TRBV13; abundance: -; CDR3aa: CASSPPAGGEEETQYF; CDR3nt: TGTGCCAGCAGTCCGCCGGCGGGGGGTGAGGAAGAGACCCAGTACTTC
j_gene: TRBJ1-1; d_gene: -; v_gene: TRBV11-3; abundance: -; CDR3aa: CASSLDVRGRTEAFF; CDR3nt: TGTGCCAGCAGCTTAGATGTCAGGGGCCGGACTGAAGCTTTCTTT
j_gene: TRBJ2-5; d_gene: TRBD2; v_gene: TRBV25-1; abundance: -; CDR3aa: CASSLSGRGETQYF; CDR3nt: TGTGCCAGCAGTCTTAGCGGGAGAGGGGAGACCCAGTACTTC
j_gene: TRBJ1-4; d_gene: TRBD1; v_gene: TRBV4-1; abundance: few; CDR3aa: CASSRSPGQYEKLFF; CDR3nt: TGCGCCAGCAGCCGCTCGCCGGGACAGTATGAAAAACTGTTTTTT
j_gene: TRBJ2-1; d_gene: -; v_gene: TRBV9; abundance: -; CDR3aa: CASSVVGGFSNEQFF; CDR3nt: TGTGCCAGCAGCGTAGTAGGGGGATTTTCCAATGAGCAGTTCTTC
j_gene: TRBJ2-6; d_gene: -; v_gene: TRBV25-1; abundance: -; CDR3aa: CASSEHRGGGANVLTF; CDR3nt: TGTGCCAGCAGTGAACACAGGGGAGGTGGGGCCAACGTCCTGACTTTC
j_gene: TRBJ1-5; d_gene: -; v_gene: TRBV6-5; abundance: -; CDR3aa: CASSYSSEQPQHF; CDR3nt: TGTGCCAGCAGTTACTCGTCAGAACAGCCCCAGCATTTT
j_gene: TRBJ2-5; d_gene: -; v_gene: TRBV9; abundance: -; CDR3aa: CASSVVGTTGETQYF; CDR3nt: TGTGCCAGCAGCGTAGTGGGGACAACAGGAGAGACCCAGTACTTC
j_gene: TRBJ1-2; d_gene: -; v_gene: TRBV7-2; abundance: -; CDR3aa: CASSLVGGAVYGYTF; CDR3nt: TGTGCCAGCAGCTTAGTGGGGGGGGCAGTCTATGGCTACACCTTC
j_gene: TRBJ1-5; d_gene: -; v_gene: TRBV9; abundance: -; CDR3aa: CASSITGHLNQPQHF; CDR3nt: TGTGCCAGCAGCATAACGGGACACCTTAATCAGCCCCAGCATTTT
j_gene: TRBJ1-4; d_gene: TRBD1; v_gene: TRBV9; abundance: -; CDR3aa: CASSVRPTGEEKLFF; CDR3nt: TGTGCCAGCAGCGTAAGACCGACAGGGGAGGAAAAACTGTTTTTT
j_gene: TRBJ2-7; d_gene: -; v_gene: TRBV28; abundance: -; CDR3aa: CASSFPGQSYEQYF; CDR3nt: TGTGCCAGCAGTTTCCCTGGACAGTCCTACGAGCAGTACTTC
j_gene: TRBJ1-2; d_gene: TRBD1; v_gene: TRBV4-1; abundance: -; CDR3aa: CASSPHGQGAYGYTF; CDR3nt: TGCGCCAGCAGCCCACATGGGCAGGGGGCCTATGGCTACACCTTC